A single sample is the source of the 8 T cell receptor beta chains below, sequenced in a study of cytomegalovirus exposure and HLA in healthy donors. Vbeta (60) and Jbeta (13) primers were used in the PCR. Produced via immunoSEQ multiplex PCR; TCRdb's table is partial and in-frame only. The profile shows 150,000 to 160,000 clones, 80% of them singletons. Specimen: PBMCs. The receptors derive from a man aged 25-45 years in good health and CMV-seropositive.

The V call is TRBV28, the J call TRBJ1-1; D is unclear. Looked up from germline, CDR1 is MDHEN and CDR2 is SYDVKM. The CDR3 has 13 amino acids. Trimming removed 3 bases from V and 6 bases from J, with 11 bases in between. This CDR3 reads CASSLFRGPEAFF. CDR3 bases: TGTGCCAGCAGTTTGTTCCGGGGTCCTGAAGCTTTCTTT.

This clone has just one count. CDR3 protein: CASSLGQGTYTYEQYF. DNA of the CDR3: TGCGCCAGCAGCTTGGGGCAGGGGACATACACCTACGAGCAGTACTTC. The chain couples TRBV5-1 to TRBJ2-7; D may be TRBD1 (6 bases). V lost 0 bases, J lost 2 bases, and 15 bases lay in between. Germline assignment: CDR1 SGHRS and CDR2 YFSETQ. The CDR3 runs to 16 residues. Variable domain in full (rest from reference TRBV5-1 and TRBJ2-7): KAGVTQTPRYLIKTRGQQVTLSCSPISGHRSVSWYQQTPGQGLQFLFEYFSETQRNKGNFPGRFSGRQFSNSRSEMNVSTLELGDSALYLCASSLGQGTYTYEQYFGPGTRLTVT.

The gene calls are TRBV2 and TRBJ2-2, with D possibly TRBD2 on 6 matching bases. V lost 4 bases, J lost 5 bases, and 17 bases lay in between. This CDR3 has 16 residues. CDR1 is SNHLY, CDR2 FYNNEI, per germline. The CDR3 DNA follows: TGTGCCAGCAGTGTGAGTTCTGGGAGGTATACCGGGGAGCTGTTTTTT. Translation gives CASSVSSGRYTGELFF. Variable domain in full (rest from reference TRBV2 and TRBJ2-2): EPEVTQTPSHQVTQMGQEVILRCVPISNHLYFYWYRQILGQKVEFLVSFYNNEISEKSEIFDDQFSVERPDGSNFTLKIRSTKLEDSAMYFCASSVSSGRYTGELFFGEGSRLTVL.

The CDR3 DNA reads as TGCAGCGGTACAGGGGGCTCCTACAATGAGCAGTTCTTC. Amino acid sequence: CSGTGGSYNEQFF. The chain couples TRBV29-1 to TRBJ2-1; 8 positions match TRBD1. Trimming at V came to 7 bases and at J to 0 bases, leaving 2 bases not matched to a gene. CDR3 length equals 13 residues. Germline CDR1 reads SQVTM; CDR2 reads ANQGSEA.

The J gene is TRBJ2-5, the V gene TRBV5-1; 9 bases match TRBD1. The CDR3 is 15 residues long. Unmatched junction bases numbered 9, after V lost 4 bases and J lost 5 bases. From germline, CDR1 is SGHRS and CDR2 YFSETQ. The CDR3 reads CASSPGQGRVETQYF. The DNA of the CDR3 is TGCGCCAGCAGCCCGGGACAGGGCCGGGTGGAGACCCAGTACTTC.

The chain uses TRBV18 and TRBJ1-4; 12 positions agree with TRBD1. This CDR3 has 18 amino acids. The V segment lost 0 bases and the J segment 3 bases; nucleotides outside the gene matches: 5. Germline CDR1 reads KGHSH; CDR2 reads LQKENI. The CDR3 sequence is CASSPPPGQGAANEKLFF. CDR3 coding DNA: TGTGCCAGCTCACCACCCCCGGGACAGGGGGCCGCTAATGAAAAACTGTTTTTT.

This clone was found once. The J gene is TRBJ1-4, the V gene TRBV27; D is perhaps TRBD1 (6 bases). This CDR3 comprises 15 residues. CDR1 MNHEY and CDR2 SMNVEV come from the germline V gene (reference sequence). The V and J ends lost 4 bases and 8 bases respectively, with 17 bases between them. CDR3 loop: CASSSLGDTEEKLFF. CDR3 sequence (DNA): TGTGCCAGCAGTTCGCTTGGGGACACCGAGGAAAAACTGTTTTTT. The variable domain in full, completed from reference TRBV27 and TRBJ1-4, reads EAQVTQNPRYLITVTGKKLTVTCSQNMNHEYMSWYRQDPGLGLRQIYYSMNVEVTDKGDVPEGYKVSRKEKRNFPLILESPSPNQTSLYFCASSSLGDTEEKLFFGSGTQLSVL.

Here the CDR3 reads CASSGEGLPNSTDTQYF. The CDR3 DNA is TGCGCCAGCAGCGGGGAGGGACTACCTAACAGCACAGATACGCAGTATTTT. J is TRBJ2-3 and V is TRBV5-1, with TRBD2 identical over 7 bases. V gave up 4 bases and J gave up 0 bases; unmatched junction bases: 11. Looked up from germline, CDR1 is SGHRS and CDR2 is YFSETQ. The CDR3 totals 17 residues.